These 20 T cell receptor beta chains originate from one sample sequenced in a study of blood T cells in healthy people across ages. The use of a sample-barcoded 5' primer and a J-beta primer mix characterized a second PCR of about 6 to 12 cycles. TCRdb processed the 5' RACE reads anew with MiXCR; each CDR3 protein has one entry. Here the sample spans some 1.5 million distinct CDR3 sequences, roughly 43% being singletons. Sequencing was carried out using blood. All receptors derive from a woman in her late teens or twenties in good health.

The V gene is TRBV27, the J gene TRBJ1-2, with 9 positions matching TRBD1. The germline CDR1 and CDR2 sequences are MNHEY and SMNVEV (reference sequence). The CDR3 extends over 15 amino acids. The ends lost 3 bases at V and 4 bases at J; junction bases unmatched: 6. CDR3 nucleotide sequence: TGTGCCAGCAGTTTGGGGACAGGGCTCTTCTATGGCTACACCTTC. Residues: CASSLGTGLFYGYTF.

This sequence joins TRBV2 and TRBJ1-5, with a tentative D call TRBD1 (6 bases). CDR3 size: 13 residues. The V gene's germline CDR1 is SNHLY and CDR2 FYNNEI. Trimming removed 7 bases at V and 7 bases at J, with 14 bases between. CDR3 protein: CASKQGDGQPQHF. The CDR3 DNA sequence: TGTGCCAGCAAACAGGGTGATGGACAGCCCCAGCATTTT.

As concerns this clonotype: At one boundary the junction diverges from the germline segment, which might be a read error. CDR3 DNA sequence: TGTGCCGGCAGCTTAGCGGGACAATATGGCTACACCTTC. Translating gives CAGSLAGQYGYTF. This rearrangement joins TRBV7-2 to TRBJ1-2, with D possibly being TRBD1 (6 bases). Germline lookup yields CDR1 SGHTA and CDR2 FQGNSA. CDR3 length equals 13 residues.

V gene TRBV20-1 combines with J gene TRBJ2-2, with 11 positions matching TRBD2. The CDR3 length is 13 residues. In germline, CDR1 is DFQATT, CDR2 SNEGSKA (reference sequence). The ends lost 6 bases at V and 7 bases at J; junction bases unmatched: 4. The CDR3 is CSATSGRHGELFF. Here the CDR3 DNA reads TGCAGTGCCACTAGCGGGAGACACGGGGAGCTGTTTTTT.

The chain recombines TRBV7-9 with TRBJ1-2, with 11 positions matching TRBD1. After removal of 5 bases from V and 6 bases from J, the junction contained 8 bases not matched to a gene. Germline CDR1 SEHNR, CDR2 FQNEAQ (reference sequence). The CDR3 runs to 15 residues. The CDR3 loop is CASSPGQGAIHGYTF. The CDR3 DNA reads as TGTGCCAGCAGCCCAGGACAGGGGGCAATCCATGGCTACACCTTC.

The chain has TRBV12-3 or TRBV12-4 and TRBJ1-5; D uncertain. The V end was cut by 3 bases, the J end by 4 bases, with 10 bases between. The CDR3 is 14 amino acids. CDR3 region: CASSFTLGNQPQHF. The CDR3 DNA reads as TGTGCCAGCAGTTTTACCCTGGGAAATCAGCCCCAGCATTTT.

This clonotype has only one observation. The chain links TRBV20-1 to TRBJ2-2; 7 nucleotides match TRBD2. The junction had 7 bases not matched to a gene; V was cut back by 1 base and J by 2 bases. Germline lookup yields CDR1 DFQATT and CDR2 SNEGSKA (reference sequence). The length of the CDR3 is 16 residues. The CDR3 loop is CSARVGGSVNTGELFF. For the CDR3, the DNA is TGCAGTGCTAGAGTTGGCGGGAGTGTCAACACCGGGGAGCTGTTTTTT.

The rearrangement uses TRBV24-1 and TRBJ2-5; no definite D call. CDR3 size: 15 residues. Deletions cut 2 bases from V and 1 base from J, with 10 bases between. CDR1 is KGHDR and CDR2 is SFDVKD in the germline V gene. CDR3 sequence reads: CATSDSADFQETQYF. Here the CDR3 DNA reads TGTGCCACCAGTGATTCAGCCGATTTCCAAGAGACCCAGTACTTC.

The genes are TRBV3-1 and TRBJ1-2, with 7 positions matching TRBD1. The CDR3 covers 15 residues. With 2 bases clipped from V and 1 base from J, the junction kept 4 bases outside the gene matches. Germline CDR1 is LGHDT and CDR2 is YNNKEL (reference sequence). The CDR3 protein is CASSQPGTDNYGYTF. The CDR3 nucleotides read TGTGCCAGCAGCCAACCCGGGACAGATAACTATGGCTACACCTTC.

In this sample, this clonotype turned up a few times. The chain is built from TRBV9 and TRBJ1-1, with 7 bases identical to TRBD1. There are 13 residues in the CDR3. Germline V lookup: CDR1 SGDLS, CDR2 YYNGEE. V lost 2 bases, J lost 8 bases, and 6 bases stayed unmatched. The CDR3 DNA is TGTGCCAGCAGCGTGCGAGGACAGGAAGAAGCTTTCTTT. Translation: CASSVRGQEEAFF. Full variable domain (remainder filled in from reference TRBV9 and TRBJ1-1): DSGVTQTPKHLITATGQRVTLRCSPRSGDLSVYWYQQSLDQGLQFLIQYYNGEERAKGNILERFSAQQFPDLHSELNLSSLELGDSALYFCASSVRGQEEAFFGQGTRLTVV.

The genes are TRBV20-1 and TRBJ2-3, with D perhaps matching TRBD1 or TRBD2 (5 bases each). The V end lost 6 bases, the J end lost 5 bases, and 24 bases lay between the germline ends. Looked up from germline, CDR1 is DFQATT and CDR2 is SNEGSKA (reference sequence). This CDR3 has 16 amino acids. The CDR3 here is CSATSFGTVDLDTQYF. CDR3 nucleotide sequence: TGCAGTGCCACCTCTTTCGGGACGGTGGATCTAGATACGCAGTATTTT.

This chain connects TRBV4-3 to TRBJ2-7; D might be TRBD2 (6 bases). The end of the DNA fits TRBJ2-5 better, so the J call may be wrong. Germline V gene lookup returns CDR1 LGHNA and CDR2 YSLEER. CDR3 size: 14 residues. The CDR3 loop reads CASSQASGVETQYF. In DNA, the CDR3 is TGCGCCAGCAGCCAAGCGTCGGGGGTAGAGACCCAGTACTTC.

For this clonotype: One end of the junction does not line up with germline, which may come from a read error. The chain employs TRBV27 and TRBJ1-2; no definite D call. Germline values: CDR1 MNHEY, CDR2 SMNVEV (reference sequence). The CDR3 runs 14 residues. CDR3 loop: CASSFGGRNCGYTF. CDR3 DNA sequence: TGTGCCAGCAGTTTCGGAGGGAGAAACTGTGGCTACACCTTC.

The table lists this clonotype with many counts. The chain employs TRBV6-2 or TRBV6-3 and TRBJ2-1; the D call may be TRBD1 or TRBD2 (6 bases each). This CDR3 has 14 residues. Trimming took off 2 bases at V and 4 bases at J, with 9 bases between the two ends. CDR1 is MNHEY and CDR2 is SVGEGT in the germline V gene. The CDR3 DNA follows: TGTGCCAGCAGTTACAGGGGGGAGTACAATGAGCAGTTCTTC. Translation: CASSYRGEYNEQFF.

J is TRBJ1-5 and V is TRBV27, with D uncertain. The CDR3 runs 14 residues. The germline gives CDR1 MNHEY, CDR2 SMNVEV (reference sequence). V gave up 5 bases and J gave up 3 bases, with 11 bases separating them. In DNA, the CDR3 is TGTGCCAGCAGTGGCTCGCAGACCAATCAGCCCCAGCATTTT. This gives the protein CASSGSQTNQPQHF.

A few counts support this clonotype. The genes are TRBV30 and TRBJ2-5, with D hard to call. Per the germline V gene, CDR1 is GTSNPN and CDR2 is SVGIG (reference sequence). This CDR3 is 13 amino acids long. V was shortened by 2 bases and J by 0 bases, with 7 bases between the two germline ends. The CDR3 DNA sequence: TGTGCCTGGAGTTCGTCTTACCAAGAGACCCAGTACTTC. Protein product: CAWSSSYQETQYF. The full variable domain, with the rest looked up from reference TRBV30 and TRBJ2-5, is SQTIHQWPATLVQPVGSPLSLECTVEGTSNPNLYWYRQAAGRGLQLLFYSVGIGQISSEVPQNLSASRPQDRQFILSSKKLLLSDSGFYLCAWSSSYQETQYFGPGTRLLVL.

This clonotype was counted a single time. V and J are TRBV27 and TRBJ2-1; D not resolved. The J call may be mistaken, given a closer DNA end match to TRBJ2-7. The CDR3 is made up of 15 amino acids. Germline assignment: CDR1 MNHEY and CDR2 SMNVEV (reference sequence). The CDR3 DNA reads TGTGCCAGCAGTTTAAAGGTGGGATCCTACAATGAGCAGTACTTC. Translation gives CASSLKVGSYNEQYF.

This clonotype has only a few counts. DNA for the CDR3: TGTGCCAGCAGTGAATTTGTGACTCAGGGGGTAGATACGCAGTATTTT. Protein product: CASSEFVTQGVDTQYF. The rearrangement uses TRBV25-1 and TRBJ2-3, with 7 bases that match TRBD1. The V and J ends lost 1 base and 5 bases, in that order; junction bases with no gene match: 9. The CDR3 spans 16 residues. Per the germline V gene, CDR1 is MGHDK and CDR2 is SYGVNS.

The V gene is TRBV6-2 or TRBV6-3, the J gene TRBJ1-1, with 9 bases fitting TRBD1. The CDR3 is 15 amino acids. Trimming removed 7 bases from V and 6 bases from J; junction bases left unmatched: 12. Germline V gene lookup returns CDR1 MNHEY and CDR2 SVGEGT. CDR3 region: CASTIPGQGYAEAFF. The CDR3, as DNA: TGTGCCAGCACCATACCGGGACAGGGTTACGCTGAAGCTTTCTTT.

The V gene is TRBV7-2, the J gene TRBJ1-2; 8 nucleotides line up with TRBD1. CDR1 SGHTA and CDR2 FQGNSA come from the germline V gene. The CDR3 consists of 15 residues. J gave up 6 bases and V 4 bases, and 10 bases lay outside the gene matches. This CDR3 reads CASSYLRTGKDGYTF. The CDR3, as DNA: TGTGCCAGCAGCTACTTGCGGACAGGGAAGGATGGCTACACCTTC.